The 6 T cell receptor beta chains presented below share a single source sample, sequenced in a study of blood T cells in healthy people across ages. A second PCR of roughly 6 to 12 cycles used a sample-barcoded 5' primer and a J-beta primer mix. MiXCR, applied by TCRdb to the 5' RACE reads, yields one record per CDR3 protein. This table holds roughly 500,000 distinct CDR3 sequences, around 24% found once. This sample also appeared in a second study, on T cells of mothers and their children.

The sequenced material came from blood. The source is a boy younger than 18 in good health.

The V gene is TRBV20-1, the J gene TRBJ2-4; the match to TRBD1 covers 8 bases. Germline values: CDR1 DFQATT, CDR2 SNEGSKA (reference sequence). V was clipped by 0 bases and J by 0 bases; unmatched bases: 13. The CDR3 runs 19 residues. Here the CDR3 DNA reads TGCAGTGCTAGAGATAGTGGTATTTCAGGGGGCGCAGCCAAAAACATTCAGTACTTC. Translation: CSARDSGISGGAAKNIQYF.

This CDR3 reads CASSLEGQGPNEQYF. In DNA form, the CDR3 reads TGCGCCAGCAGCTTGGAGGGACAGGGGCCAAACGAGCAGTACTTC. The chain has TRBV5-1 and TRBJ2-7, with 10 bases lining up with TRBD1. The germline V gene has CDR1 SGHRS and CDR2 YFSETQ. The CDR3 runs 15 residues. With V trimmed by 0 bases and J by 5 bases, 5 bases remained unmatched.

This clonotype was seen more than once but under ten times. The chain uses TRBV6-6 and TRBJ1-2, with 12 bases lining up with TRBD1. Germline CDR1 and CDR2: MNHNY and SVGAGI (reference sequence). The CDR3 consists of 13 residues. V shed 8 bases and J 8 bases; nucleotides not matched to a gene: 6. The CDR3 region has the DNA TGTGCCAGCGGACTAGGGACAGGGGGCGGCTACACCTTC. Translated, it gives CASGLGTGGGYTF.

V is TRBV20-1 and J is TRBJ2-5; D ambiguous. The V gene's germline CDR1 is DFQATT and CDR2 SNEGSKA (reference sequence). This CDR3 has 14 residues. Trimming stripped 0 bases from V and 4 bases from J, with 12 bases between. CDR3 in DNA: TGCAGTGCTAGAGACACGGGCCAGACAGAGACCCAGTACTTC. This sequence encodes CSARDTGQTETQYF.

This sequence joins TRBV6-1 and TRBJ1-2; 9 nucleotides line up with TRBD1. V shed 7 bases and J 2 bases; nucleotides not matched to a gene: 8. The CDR3 contains 15 residues. CDR1 is MNHNS and CDR2 is SASEGT in the germline V gene. CDR3 loop: CASTASQGANYGYTF. CDR3 nucleotide sequence: TGTGCCAGCACTGCCTCACAGGGGGCGAACTATGGCTACACCTTC.

The sample holds a few counts of this clonotype. The V and J genes are TRBV6-6 and TRBJ2-7; 9 nucleotides line up with TRBD1. J lost 3 bases, V lost 1 base, and 4 bases had no gene match. The germline CDR1 and CDR2 sequences are MNHNY and SVGAGI (reference sequence). The CDR3 is 15 amino acids. The CDR3 is CASSYFGQGIYEQYF. The CDR3 coding sequence is TGTGCCAGCAGTTACTTTGGACAGGGGATCTACGAGCAGTACTTC.